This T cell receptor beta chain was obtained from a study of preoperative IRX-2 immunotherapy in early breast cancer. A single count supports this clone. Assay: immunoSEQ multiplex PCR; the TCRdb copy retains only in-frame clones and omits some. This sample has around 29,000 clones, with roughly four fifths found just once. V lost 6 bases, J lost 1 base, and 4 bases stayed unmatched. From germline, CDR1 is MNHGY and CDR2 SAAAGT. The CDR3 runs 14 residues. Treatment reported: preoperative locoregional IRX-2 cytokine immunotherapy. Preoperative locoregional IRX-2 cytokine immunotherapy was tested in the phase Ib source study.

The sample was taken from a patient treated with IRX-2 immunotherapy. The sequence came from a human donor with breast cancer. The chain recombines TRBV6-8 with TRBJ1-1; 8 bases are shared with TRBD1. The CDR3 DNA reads TGTGCCAGCAGCCTTGGACAGGGGAACACTGAAGCTTTCTTT. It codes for CASSLGQGNTEAFF.